The next 14 T cell receptor beta chains were all read from a single sample in a study of immune evolution from preneoplasia to lung adenocarcinoma. TCRdb keeps only in-frame clones here, not all; method: immunoSEQ multiplex PCR. Seen here are 7,600 or so clones, about four fifths observed once, and the top ten hold approximately 7.9%. Sequencing used FFPE adjacent normal lung tissue. Receptors originate from a person aged 55-80 years with lung adenocarcinoma.

The chain has TRBV5-6 and TRBJ2-1; 10 nucleotides align to TRBD2. CDR1 and CDR2 from the germline V gene are SGHDT and YYEEEE. The J segment lost 4 bases and the V segment lost 1 base, leaving 8 bases of the junction unmatched. This CDR3 region has 17 residues. CDR3: CASSLLASGGEYNEQFF. In DNA, the CDR3 is TGTGCCAGCAGCTTGCTGGCTAGCGGGGGAGAGTACAATGAGCAGTTCTTC. The complete variable domain, with remaining parts taken from reference TRBV5-6 and TRBJ2-1, reads DAGVTQSPTHLIKTRGQQVTLRCSPKSGHDTVSWYQQALGQGPQFIFQYYEEEERQRGNFPDRFSGHQFPNYSSELNVNALLLGDSALYLCASSLLASGGEYNEQFFGPGTRLTVL.

The chain carries TRBV29-1 and TRBJ2-1; 8 bases agree with TRBD2. The germline CDR1 and CDR2 sequences are SQVTM and ANQGSEA. CDR3 size: 13 residues. The ends lost 8 bases at V and 0 bases at J; junction bases unmatched: 3. The CDR3 is CSLSGNSYNEQFF. The CDR3 coding sequence is TGCAGCCTTAGCGGGAACTCCTACAATGAGCAGTTCTTC.

This clone was detected once. This chain connects TRBV30 to TRBJ1-2, with 11 bases matching TRBD1. The CDR3 runs to 14 residues. J lost 3 bases, V lost 2 bases, and 2 bases had no gene match. Germline CDR1 is GTSNPN and CDR2 is SVGIG (reference sequence). The CDR3 is CAWSSGQGDYGYTF. CDR3 nucleotides: TGTGCCTGGAGTTCGGGACAGGGGGACTATGGCTACACCTTC.

The rearrangement uses TRBV18 and TRBJ1-2; TRBD1 matches at 9 bases. V gave up 3 bases and J gave up 1 base; unmatched junction bases: 6. This CDR3 comprises 16 residues. The V gene's germline CDR1 is KGHSH and CDR2 LQKENI. The CDR3 DNA reads as TGTGCCAGCTCACCTCCGGGACAGGGTAATAACTATGGCTACACCTTC. Protein: CASSPPGQGNNYGYTF.

The chain combines TRBV5-5 with TRBJ2-7; 9 bases map to TRBD1. J gave up 3 bases and V 4 bases, and 8 bases lay outside the gene matches. Germline CDR1 is SGHKS and CDR2 is YYEKEE (reference sequence). This CDR3 is built from 15 residues. The CDR3 bases are TGTGCCAGCAGCCCAGCCGGGACAGGGAACTACGAGCAGTACTTC. It codes for CASSPAGTGNYEQYF.

The genes are TRBV25-1 and TRBJ2-5, with D uncertain. Trimming cost V 2 bases and J 5 bases, with 15 bases left between them. Germline-derived CDR1 and CDR2 are MGHDK and SYGVNS. This CDR3 comprises 15 residues. The CDR3 DNA sequence: TGTGCCAGCAGTGAAGACATTGGGGAAGTGGAGACCCAGTACTTC. Protein product: CASSEDIGEVETQYF.

The gene calls are TRBV29-1 and TRBJ2-7, with 9 nucleotides matching TRBD2. This CDR3 has 14 residues. With V trimmed by 1 base and J by 6 bases, 7 bases remained unmatched. Looked up from germline, CDR1 is SQVTM and CDR2 is ANQGSEA. CDR3 region: CSVEGASGAREQYF. In nucleotides, the CDR3 is TGCAGCGTTGAAGGGGCTAGCGGGGCTCGCGAGCAGTACTTC.

The genes are TRBV5-8 and TRBJ1-5; D is unclear. Trimming stripped 0 bases from V and 0 bases from J, with 4 bases between. Germline CDR1 reads SGHTS; CDR2 reads YDEGEE. The CDR3 has 14 residues. The CDR3 sequence: CASSLDFSNQPQHF. In nucleotides, the CDR3 is TGTGCCAGCAGCTTGGACTTTAGCAATCAGCCCCAGCATTTT.

The chain uses TRBV10-3 and TRBJ1-1, with D maybe TRBD1 (5 bases). This CDR3 contains 12 residues. The germline V gene encodes CDR1 ENHRY and CDR2 SYGVKD. V dropped 4 bases and J dropped 4 bases, with 7 bases sitting between them. CDR3 coding DNA: TGTGCCATCAGTGGAAGGGGCACTGAAGCTTTCTTT. Protein: CAISGRGTEAFF.

The chain combines TRBV6-5 with TRBJ2-7, with a possible D match to TRBD1 (5 bases). This CDR3 has 14 residues. V was pared by 2 bases and J by 4 bases, with 12 bases between. CDR1 MNHEY and CDR2 SVGAGI come from the germline V gene. The CDR3 nucleotides read TGTGCCAGCAGTTACGGTTCAGGGATGTACGAGCAGTACTTC. As protein: CASSYGSGMYEQYF.

The chain has TRBV6-1 and TRBJ1-5; D gene ambiguous. The CDR3 loop spans 14 amino acids. The ends were cut back, 0 bases at V and 5 bases at J, with 8 bases in the middle. Per germline, CDR1 MNHNS and CDR2 SASEGT. The CDR3 nucleotides are TGTGCCAGCAGTGAAGCGAGGGAGGATCAGCCCCAGCATTTT. Amino acids: CASSEAREDQPQHF.

The genes are TRBV11-2 and TRBJ2-1; 14 positions match TRBD2. The CDR3 runs to 18 residues. Germline V CDR1 and CDR2: SGHAT, FQNNGV. J gave up 3 bases and V 3 bases, and 7 bases lay outside the gene matches. CDR3 DNA: TGTGCCAGCAGCTTGGGGACTAGCGGGAGCCTTAGCTACAATGAGCAGTTCTTC. Its translation is CASSLGTSGSLSYNEQFF.

V gene TRBV6-5 combines with J gene TRBJ1-3; no clear D gene. The CDR3 totals 16 residues. V was shortened by 0 bases and J by 0 bases, with 9 bases between the two germline ends. The germline CDR1 and CDR2 sequences are MNHEY and SVGAGI. The chain's CDR3 is CASSYSWGYSGNTIYF. DNA of the CDR3: TGTGCCAGCAGTTACTCGTGGGGTTACTCTGGAAACACCATATATTTT.

CDR3 bases: TGTGCCAGCAGCTTGTCCCCGGATCAGCCCCAGCATTTT. Translated: CASSLSPDQPQHF. This chain joins TRBV5-8 and TRBJ1-5; D is undetermined. V was shortened by 1 base and J by 5 bases, with 7 bases between the two germline ends. This CDR3 is 13 amino acids long. Germline CDR1 is SGHTS and CDR2 is YDEGEE.